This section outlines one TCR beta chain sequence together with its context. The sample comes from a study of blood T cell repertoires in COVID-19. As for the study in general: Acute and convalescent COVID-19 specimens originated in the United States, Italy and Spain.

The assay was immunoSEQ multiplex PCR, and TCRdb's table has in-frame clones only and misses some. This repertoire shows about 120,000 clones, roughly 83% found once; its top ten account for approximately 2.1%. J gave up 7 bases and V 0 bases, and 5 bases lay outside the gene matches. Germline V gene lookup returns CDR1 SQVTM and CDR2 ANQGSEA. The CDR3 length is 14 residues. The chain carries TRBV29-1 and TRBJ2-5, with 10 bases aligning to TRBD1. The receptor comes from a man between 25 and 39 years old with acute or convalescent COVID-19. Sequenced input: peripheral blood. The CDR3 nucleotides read TGCAGCGTTGAAGACGGGACAGGGGAAGGGACCCAGTACTTC. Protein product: CSVEDGTGEGTQYF.